The 6 T cell receptor beta chains below were found in one sample sequenced in a study of CD8+ T cells in alopecia areata. Isolated RNA was reverse transcribed into cDNA used as the sequencing template. Profiling relied on immunoSEQ multiplex PCR, and the TCRdb table lists in-frame clones only, not all of them. The sample carries 95,000 to 150,000 clones, around 56% recorded once. Described treatment: oral pan-JAK inhibitor, 5-10 mg twice daily. The source was CD4+ T cells sorted from blood, collected at week 4, from a patient treated with tofacitinib. All receptors derive from a human donor with alopecia areata.

As for this clone: This sample includes further DNA sequences coding for the same CDR3. The chain employs TRBV29-1 and TRBJ2-3; 7 nucleotides line up with TRBD2. Germline V gene sequence: CDR1 SQVTM, CDR2 ANQGSEA. CDR3 length: 13 amino acids. The J segment lost 3 bases and the V segment lost 4 bases, leaving 4 bases of the junction unmatched. CDR3 bases: TGCAGCGTTGCTGGGACTATTACAGATACGCAGTATTTT. Translated: CSVAGTITDTQYF.

This clone was detected only a few times. The V and J genes are TRBV29-1 and TRBJ1-2; D unclear. Trimming took off 4 bases at V and 1 base at J, with 7 bases between the two ends. CDR1 and CDR2 (germline): SQVTM, ANQGSEA. This CDR3 region has 12 residues. Here the CDR3 reads CSVAGNNYGYTF. CDR3 bases: TGCAGCGTTGCGGGGAATAACTATGGCTACACCTTC.

This chain uses TRBV30 with TRBJ1-5; D unclear. CDR1 and CDR2 (germline): GTSNPN, SVGIG (reference sequence). CDR3 length: 14 residues. Trimming stripped 3 bases from V and 6 bases from J, with 15 bases between. This CDR3 reads CAWSAVRERQPQHF. The CDR3, as DNA: TGTGCCTGGAGCGCGGTGAGGGAACGTCAGCCCCAGCATTTT.

The chain couples TRBV30 to TRBJ1-2, with 7 positions matching TRBD1. There are 12 residues in the CDR3. CDR1 GTSNPN and CDR2 SVGIG come from the germline V gene (reference sequence). V lost 1 base, J lost 5 bases, and 1 base stayed unmatched. The CDR3 DNA is TGTGCCTGGAGTGCGGGACAGTATGGCTACACCTTC. It is translated as CAWSAGQYGYTF.

The V and J genes are TRBV2 and TRBJ2-1, with TRBD2 matching 13 bases. Germline trimming cut 6 bases from V and 2 bases from J; bases unmatched to any gene: 4. Germline CDR1 reads SNHLY; CDR2 reads FYNNEI. CDR3 length equals 16 residues. This CDR3 is CASRLAGGLTYNEQFF. The CDR3 bases are TGTGCCAGCAGACTAGCGGGAGGGCTGACCTACAATGAGCAGTTCTTC.

At least ten counts were recorded for this clone. The chain recombines TRBV11-2 with TRBJ2-3; D ambiguous. Germline lookup yields CDR1 SGHAT and CDR2 FQNNGV. This CDR3 comprises 11 residues. V was clipped by 2 bases and J by 6 bases, with 3 bases between them. Here the CDR3 reads CASSLLDTQYF. For the CDR3, the DNA is TGTGCCAGCAGCTTACTGGATACGCAGTATTTT.